The rows below give T cell receptor beta chains drawn from one sample of a study of cytomegalovirus exposure and HLA in healthy donors. The repertoire was sequenced with immunoSEQ multiplex PCR; TCRdb's copy has only in-frame clones and lacks some. The sample has about 110,000 clones; roughly 70% are singletons. Material for sequencing was PBMCs. These receptors were taken from a man younger than 40 in good health and CMV-seropositive. The CDR3 runs from the conserved cysteine through the conserved F or W. Each record gives: D gene, clone size, J gene, V gene, CDR3 length, CDR3 protein, CDR3 DNA. The D gene is left open where the match is weak. Rows give clone size only sometimes, using once, few, many, or a class for an expanded clone.

d_gene: .; abundance: few; j_gene: TRBJ1-1; v_gene: TRBV4-1; len: 13; CDR3aa: CASSQDYRAEAFF; CDR3nt: TGCGCCAGCAGCCAAGATTACAGGGCTGAAGCTTTCTTT
d_gene: .; abundance: .; j_gene: TRBJ1-3; v_gene: TRBV27; len: 13; CDR3aa: CASVDTLLNTIYF; CDR3nt: TGTGCCTCCGTGGACACCTTGTTAAACACCATATATTTT
d_gene: TRBD1; abundance: once; j_gene: TRBJ2-1; v_gene: TRBV27; len: 14; CDR3aa: CASSSGPTGYEQFF; CDR3nt: TGTGCCAGCAGTTCCGGTCCGACAGGGTATGAGCAGTTCTTC
d_gene: TRBD1; abundance: .; j_gene: TRBJ1-1; v_gene: TRBV7-8; len: 17; CDR3aa: CASSSGQGRSANTEAFF; CDR3nt: TGTGCCAGCAGCTCAGGACAGGGGAGAAGTGCGAACACTGAAGCTTTCTTT
d_gene: TRBD1; abundance: .; j_gene: TRBJ1-2; v_gene: TRBV28; len: 15; CDR3aa: CASSFGDRGRYGYTF; CDR3nt: TGTGCCAGCAGTTTTGGGGACAGGGGGCGCTATGGCTACACCTTC
d_gene: TRBD2; abundance: .; j_gene: TRBJ2-3; v_gene: TRBV5-1; len: 14; CDR3aa: CASSLAGSTDTQYF; CDR3nt: TGCGCCAGCAGCTTAGCGGGGAGCACAGATACGCAGTATTTT
d_gene: TRBD1; abundance: .; j_gene: TRBJ1-2; v_gene: TRBV5-1; len: 13; CDR3aa: CASSPTGGYGYTF; CDR3nt: TGCGCCAGCAGCCCAACAGGGGGGTATGGCTACACCTTC
d_gene: TRBD1; abundance: .; j_gene: TRBJ1-1; v_gene: TRBV19; len: 13; CDR3aa: CASRGRTGTEAFF; CDR3nt: TGTGCCAGTAGGGGAAGGACAGGCACTGAAGCTTTCTTT
d_gene: TRBD2; abundance: .; j_gene: TRBJ2-3; v_gene: TRBV9; len: 15; CDR3aa: CASSVDPSGADTQYF; CDR3nt: TGTGCCAGCAGCGTAGATCCTAGCGGGGCAGATACGCAGTATTTT
d_gene: TRBD1; abundance: .; j_gene: TRBJ2-2; v_gene: TRBV6-5; len: 16; CDR3aa: CASSYSRTGNTGELFF; CDR3nt: TGTGCCAGCAGTTACTCCAGGACAGGGAACACCGGGGAGCTGTTTTTT